This is a list of T cell receptor beta chains from one sample in a study of CD8 T cells in Susac syndrome. One entry per CDR3 protein results from TCRdb running MiXCR on the immunoSEQ multiplex PCR reads. The sample shows more than 200,000 distinct CDR3 sequences, around nine tenths of them seen only once. The material sequenced was CD8+ T cells from PBMCs. The receptor source for this set is a human donor with multiple sclerosis. Both conserved end residues are part of each CDR3.

v_gene	j_gene	CDR3aa
TRBV18	TRBJ2-7	CASSPGTGEQYF
TRBV4-1	TRBJ2-7	CASSQGGRTYEQYF
TRBV30	TRBJ1-1	CAWKGANTEAFF
TRBV5-8	TRBJ1-1	CASSLGQEWELANTEAFF
TRBV30	TRBJ1-1	CASGGLNTEAFF
TRBV7-3	TRBJ2-1	CASSLTGLAGGRSSYNEQFF
TRBV14	TRBJ2-7	CASSQDRGALNF
TRBV13	TRBJ2-7	CASSFLSYEQYF
TRBV11-1	TRBJ2-2	CASSLSPGTESFRGTGELFF
TRBV4-1	TRBJ1-1	CASSQDRGQGWAFF